These 24 T cell receptor beta chains were sequenced from one sample in a study of T cell responses to AZD1222 COVID-19 vaccine. The data were produced by immunoSEQ multiplex PCR, yet TCRdb's version contains in-frame clones alone and is incomplete. The sample includes 180,000 or so clones, about 89% seen only once; the top ten take 1.5% to 2%. Sequenced material: peripheral blood, taken on day 0 of AZD1222 vaccination. These receptors came from an adult in good health.

A single count supports this clone. The chain couples TRBV13 to TRBJ1-2; a possible D gene is TRBD1 (6 bases). CDR1 is PRHDT and CDR2 is FYEKMQ in the germline V gene (reference sequence). The length of the CDR3 is 16 residues. With 5 bases removed from V and 3 bases from J, the gap between germline ends came to 19 bases. CDR3 bases: TGTGCCAGCAGCCCCAGAGGCCCAGGGGAGGACTATGGCTACACCTTC. Protein: CASSPRGPGEDYGYTF.

In this sample, this clone turned up once. This specimen includes other DNA sequences encoding the same CDR3. This sequence joins TRBV6-2 or TRBV6-3 and TRBJ1-5; D gene ambiguous. The CDR3 runs 14 residues. Trimming removed 0 bases at V and 7 bases at J, with 10 bases between. Germline CDR1 is MNHEY and CDR2 is SVGEGT. In nucleotides, the CDR3 is TGTGCCAGCAGTTACTCTGGCGGGGTGCAGCCCCAGCATTTT. This codes for CASSYSGGVQPQHF.

This chain joins TRBV7-9 and TRBJ1-1; a weak D match, TRBD1 (5 bases). CDR3 length equals 14 residues. Per germline, CDR1 SEHNR and CDR2 FQNEAQ (reference sequence). The V and J ends lost 3 bases and 2 bases respectively, with 10 bases between them. The CDR3 reads CASSLGDLNTEAFF. The CDR3 nucleotides are TGTGCCAGCAGCTTGGGGGACCTCAACACTGAAGCTTTCTTT. Complete variable domain (other parts from reference TRBV7-9 and TRBJ1-1): DTGVSQNPRHKITKRGQNVTFRCDPISEHNRLYWYRQTLGQGPEFLTYFQNEAQLEKSRLLSDRFSAERPKGSFSTLEIQRTEQGDSAMYLCASSLGDLNTEAFFGQGTRLTVV.

The chain has TRBV6-5 and TRBJ2-2; D is uncertain. Germline values: CDR1 MNHEY, CDR2 SVGAGI. The CDR3 totals 15 residues. V was pared by 6 bases and J by 0 bases, with 11 bases between. CDR3 loop: CASSRTTSNTGELFF. The CDR3 DNA is TGTGCCAGCAGCCGAACCACCTCGAACACCGGGGAGCTGTTTTTT.

This clone has just a few counts. This chain uses TRBV4-1 with TRBJ2-1; D is unresolved. Germline V CDR1 and CDR2: MGHRA, YSYEKL. This CDR3 spans 16 amino acids. V gave up 1 base and J gave up 0 bases, with 10 bases separating them. The CDR3 DNA reads TGCGCCAGCAGCCAAGTGGACCTTATCTCCTACAATGAGCAGTTCTTC. Translated, it gives CASSQVDLISYNEQFF.

This chain uses TRBV28 with TRBJ1-5; 8 nucleotides match TRBD1. Germline trimming cut 1 base from V and 7 bases from J; bases unmatched to any gene: 15. Germline values: CDR1 MDHEN, CDR2 SYDVKM. This CDR3 region has 18 residues. CDR3 sequence (DNA): TGTGCCAGCAGTTTATTAGGGGGGCAGGGGGCGGGTCACCAGCCCCAGCATTTT. This sequence encodes CASSLLGGQGAGHQPQHF.

The chain has TRBV4-3 and TRBJ1-5; D not certain. V gave up 0 bases and J gave up 0 bases, with 9 bases separating them. The length of the CDR3 is 16 residues. The germline gives CDR1 LGHNA, CDR2 YSLEER. CDR3 DNA sequence: TGCGCCAGCAGCCAAGACCGAAGGGTTAGCAATCAGCCCCAGCATTTT. Translation gives CASSQDRRVSNQPQHF.

V is TRBV19 and J is TRBJ2-5; D possibly matches TRBD1 or TRBD2 (5 bases each). Germline loops: CDR1 LNHDA, CDR2 SQIVND (reference sequence). Trimming left V 7 bases short and J 4 bases short, with 16 bases between. This CDR3 comprises 14 residues. This chain's CDR3 is CASTNRGSTETQYF. The CDR3 DNA sequence: TGTGCCAGTACCAACCGGGGCTCGACAGAGACCCAGTACTTC.

The chain uses TRBV27 and TRBJ2-7, with D perhaps TRBD1 or TRBD2 (6 bases each). This CDR3 has 20 residues. Germline V gene lookup returns CDR1 MNHEY and CDR2 SMNVEV (reference sequence). V was trimmed by 5 bases and J by 7 bases, leaving 36 bases between them. DNA for the CDR3: TGTGCCAGCAGTCTCCGGGACAACGATACGCGGGGACCAGGGCCAGGGGAGCAGTACTTC. As protein: CASSLRDNDTRGPGPGEQYF.

V usage is TRBV9 and J usage is TRBJ2-4; 9 bases are shared with TRBD1. The germline V gene encodes CDR1 SGDLS and CDR2 YYNGEE. The CDR3 is made up of 16 amino acids. V lost 4 bases and J lost 3; bases outside the gene matches: 8. CDR3 coding DNA: TGTGCCAGCAGCAAATCACAGGGGGCGGGCAAAAACATTCAGTACTTC. Its protein is CASSKSQGAGKNIQYF.

The chain combines TRBV19 with TRBJ2-7, with D uncertain. Trimming pared 0 bases from V and 4 bases from J, leaving 7 bases between. Per germline, CDR1 LNHDA and CDR2 SQIVND (reference sequence). This CDR3 contains 13 residues. The CDR3 protein is CASSIDVGYEQYF. The CDR3 region has the DNA TGTGCCAGTAGTATAGATGTAGGGTACGAGCAGTACTTC.

The CDR3 nucleotides read TGCGCCAGCAGCCCGGGCCATGAGCAGTTCTTC. It codes for CASSPGHEQFF. The chain has TRBV5-1 and TRBJ2-1; D remains ambiguous. The ends were cut back, 4 bases at V and 8 bases at J, with 7 bases in the middle. CDR1 is SGHRS and CDR2 is YFSETQ in the germline V gene. The CDR3 totals 11 residues.

V usage is TRBV12-3 or TRBV12-4 and J usage is TRBJ2-1; a possible D gene is TRBD1 (6 bases). The CDR3 has 12 amino acids. V lost 6 bases to trimming and J lost 10 bases, with 13 bases between them. The CDR3 DNA reads TGTGCCAGCAGCCAAGGGGGAGACGAGCAGTTCTTC. It is translated as CASSQGGDEQFF.

CDR3 residues: CASTPGGSYSNQPQHF. The CDR3 DNA reads as TGTGCCAGCACGCCCGGGGGATCATATAGCAATCAGCCCCAGCATTTT. The chain recombines TRBV28 with TRBJ1-5; maybe TRBD1 (5 bases). Germline-derived CDR1 and CDR2 are MDHEN and SYDVKM. Trimming removed 7 bases at V and 0 bases at J, with 16 bases between. The CDR3 runs to 16 residues.

This chain uses TRBV2 with TRBJ1-6; tentatively, D is TRBD1 (5 bases). Per the germline V gene, CDR1 is SNHLY and CDR2 is FYNNEI. Trimming shortened V by 6 bases and J by 6 bases, and 15 bases separated the two germline ends. The CDR3 runs 15 residues. CDR3: CASRVDIRGNSPLHF. In DNA, the CDR3 is TGTGCCAGCAGGGTCGACATAAGGGGTAATTCACCCCTCCACTTT.

The chain joins TRBV6-5 to TRBJ1-6; TRBD1 matches 7 bases. The CDR3 consists of 15 residues. V shed 6 bases, J shed 7 bases, and the junction held 9 bases outside the gene matches. Germline assignment: CDR1 MNHEY and CDR2 SVGAGI. The CDR3 here is CASSPVTGLNSPLHF. The CDR3 nucleotides read TGTGCCAGCAGCCCAGTGACAGGGTTGAATTCACCCCTCCACTTT.

The genes are TRBV4-3 and TRBJ1-6; unclear D gene. The CDR3 is made up of 13 amino acids. Germline lookup yields CDR1 LGHNA and CDR2 YSLEER. Deletions cut 2 bases from V and 7 bases from J, with 6 bases between. As DNA, the CDR3 is TGCGCCAGCAGCCAATTTGAGAATTCACCCCTCCACTTT. It specifies CASSQFENSPLHF.

The chain employs TRBV3-1 (or the pseudogene TRBV3-2) and TRBJ1-1; TRBD1 is a possible D gene (5 bases). V was pared by 3 bases and J by 11 bases, with 16 bases between. CDR3 length: 13 amino acids. Germline CDR1 reads LGHDT; CDR2 reads YNNKEL (reference sequence). The CDR3 DNA reads as TGTGCCAGCAGCCACGTTCCGGGGCTACCGGCTTTCTTT. Translated: CASSHVPGLPAFF.

This clone has a single count. The chain joins TRBV7-2 to TRBJ2-2; 8 bases match TRBD1. V lost 11 bases, J lost 3 bases, and 11 bases stayed unmatched. The CDR3 has 15 residues. Per germline, CDR1 SGHTA and CDR2 FQGNSA. DNA of the CDR3: TGTGCCTCACGCGAGGACAGGGAATACACCGGGGAGCTGTTTTTT. This encodes CASREDREYTGELFF.

The genes are TRBV19 and TRBJ1-1; 8 nucleotides match TRBD1. Germline assignment: CDR1 LNHDA and CDR2 SQIVND (reference sequence). Trimming removed 6 bases from V and 3 bases from J; junction bases left unmatched: 6. CDR3 length: 14 residues. The CDR3 loop reads CASRPLGQDTEAFF. The CDR3, as DNA: TGTGCCAGTAGACCGTTGGGACAGGACACTGAAGCTTTCTTT.

This clone was observed a handful of times. The chain is built from TRBV9 and TRBJ1-4, with TRBD1 as a possible D gene (6 bases). This CDR3 has 19 residues. Trimming shortened V by 1 base and J by 4 bases, and 23 bases separated the two germline ends. Per germline, CDR1 SGDLS and CDR2 YYNGEE. CDR3 in amino acids: CASSVNMGQGLLGNEKLFF. CDR3 DNA: TGTGCCAGCAGCGTAAACATGGGACAAGGACTGCTCGGTAATGAAAAACTGTTTTTT.

This chain joins TRBV19 and TRBJ1-2; D unclear. The germline V gene has CDR1 LNHDA and CDR2 SQIVND (reference sequence). The CDR3 has 13 residues. Between the trimmed V and J ends, which lost 5 bases and 1 base, there was a span of 8 bases. The CDR3 reads CASSPVGNYGYTF. DNA for the CDR3: TGTGCCAGTAGTCCGGTCGGTAACTATGGCTACACCTTC.

This rearrangement joins TRBV11-2 to TRBJ1-3; the D is unclear. The V gene lost 0 bases and the J gene lost 5 bases, with 11 bases spanning the gap. CDR1 is SGHAT and CDR2 is FQNNGV in the germline V gene. The CDR3 is 15 residues long. Here the CDR3 DNA reads TGTGCCAGCAGCTTAGACCGCGGGCTGAGAAACACCATATATTTT. Amino acids: CASSLDRGLRNTIYF.

This clone appeared once. The chain employs TRBV6-4 and TRBJ2-1; 12 bases match TRBD2. CDR3 length: 15 residues. Trimming removed 5 bases from V and 7 bases from J; junction bases left unmatched: 6. The germline CDR1 and CDR2 sequences are MRHNA and SNTAGT. CDR3 protein: CASSPTTSGRNEQFF. CDR3 coding DNA: TGTGCCAGCAGTCCTACTACTAGCGGGAGGAATGAGCAGTTCTTC.